A selection of T cell receptor beta chains follows, all from one sample in a study of T cell changes during pregnancy in multiple sclerosis. The protocol was immunoSEQ multiplex PCR, while the TCRdb copy is restricted to in-frame clones and leaves out a portion. The data show about 100,000 clones, approximately 90% seen once. The specimen comprised peripheral blood, sampled in the third trimester of pregnancy. These TCRs come from a female donor in good health, enrolled as a control in a pregnancy study. Both conserved end residues are part of each CDR3. Fields, in order: clone size, J gene, V gene, D gene, CDR3 DNA, CDR3 protein. D genes are given only for firm matches. Only some rows state a clone size, as once, few, many or a class for expanded clones.

>NA|TRBJ2-3|TRBV5-1|TRBD2
TGCGCCAGTTCCTCTAGCGGGGGGCCGGATACGCAGTATTTT
CASSSSGGPDTQYF
>NA|TRBJ1-1|TRBV30|NA
TGTGCCTGGAGCAAAAACAGGGAGACTGAAGCTTTCTTT
CAWSKNRETEAFF
>NA|TRBJ1-2|TRBV4-3|NA
TGCGCCAGCAGCCATCTCACGGCTAACTATGGCTACACCTTC
CASSHLTANYGYTF
>once|TRBJ1-2|TRBV27|TRBD1
TGTGCCAGCAGTTTAAGGGGACAGGGCGATGGCTACACCTTC
CASSLRGQGDGYTF
>NA|TRBJ1-1|TRBV9|NA
TGTGCCAGCAGCGGCCTCCAGGGGAACACTGAAGCTTTCTTT
CASSGLQGNTEAFF
>NA|TRBJ2-1|TRBV6-1|NA
TGTGCCAGCAGCTACGAGGGCAGGGAGCAGTTCTTC
CASSYEGREQFF
>NA|TRBJ2-3|TRBV6-5|NA
TGTGCCAGTCCCCCGGGACTCTGCACAGATACGCAGTATTTT
CASPPGLCTDTQYF
>NA|TRBJ2-3|TRBV7-3|TRBD2
TGTGCCAGCAGCTTACTCCGGGGGGGGCTAACAGATACGCAGTATTTT
CASSLLRGGLTDTQYF
>NA|TRBJ1-4|TRBV4-3|NA
TGCGCCAGCAGCCAGCCAGGGTCCTCGAGTGAAAAACTGTTTTTT
CASSQPGSSSEKLFF
>NA|TRBJ2-2|TRBV5-1|TRBD2
TGCGCCACCAGACTTACTAGCGGCACCGGGGAGCTGTTTTTT
CATRLTSGTGELFF
>once|TRBJ1-1|TRBV5-1|TRBD1
TGCGCCAGCAGCGGGTCGGGACAGGGTAATGAAGCTTTCTTT
CASSGSGQGNEAFF
>few|TRBJ1-1|TRBV6-5|NA
TGTGCCAGCAGTTACTCTGGCCAAAGAACTGAAGCTTTCTTT
CASSYSGQRTEAFF
>NA|TRBJ1-1|TRBV10-3|NA
TGTGCCATCAGTAGATTGGCCTTGGAGGGCACTGAAGCTTTCTTT
CAISRLALEGTEAFF
>NA|TRBJ1-1|TRBV19|NA
TGTGCCAGTAGTATTCGGAGAGGGGGCACTGAAGCTTTCTTT
CASSIRRGGTEAFF
>NA|TRBJ1-5|TRBV27|TRBD1
TGTGCCAGCAGTGAACAGAGAGGGGGCAAAATAAGCAATCAGCCCCAGCATTTT
CASSEQRGGKISNQPQHF
>NA|TRBJ1-4|TRBV7-2|NA
TGTGCCAGCAGCCTCTTAGGGGGGGGCCAGGGAAAACTGTTTTTT
CASSLLGGGQGKLFF
>NA|TRBJ1-5|TRBV27|NA
TGTGCCAGCAGTTTATCGAGGGGGGGACAAAATCAGCCCCAGCATTTT
CASSLSRGGQNQPQHF
>NA|TRBJ1-2|TRBV7-2|TRBD1
TGTGCCAGCAGCTCCAACCCGACAGGGAATTATGGCTACACCTTC
CASSSNPTGNYGYTF
>NA|TRBJ2-5|TRBV7-2|NA
TGTGCCAGCAGCTTAGTGGTTAGCGGTGGAAGGACCCAGTACTTC
CASSLVVSGGRTQYF
>NA|TRBJ1-4|TRBV19|NA
TGTGCCAGTAGTATCGACAGGATGACTGAAAAACTGTTTTTT
CASSIDRMTEKLFF
>NA|TRBJ1-1|TRBV21-1|NA
TGTGCCAGCAGCAAAGGATTGGGGCAGCGGGGCACTGAAGCTTTCTTT
CASSKGLGQRGTEAFF
>NA|TRBJ2-7|TRBV4-2|NA
TGTGCCAGCAGCCAAGAGTTGCGACATCTCTACGAGCAGTACTTC
CASSQELRHLYEQYF
>NA|TRBJ2-3|TRBV29-1|TRBD2
TGCAGCGTTGAGATGGCGGGACTAGAGGCGGACACAGATACGCAGTATTTT
CSVEMAGLEADTDTQYF
>NA|TRBJ2-7|TRBV27|TRBD1
TGTGCCAGCAGATTCAAGACAGGGCTATACGAGCAGTACTTC
CASRFKTGLYEQYF
>NA|TRBJ1-3|TRBV7-3|NA
TGTGCCAGCAGCTTATCGGGGGCTGGAAACACCATATATTTT
CASSLSGAGNTIYF
>NA|TRBJ1-2|TRBV5-5|NA
TGTGCCAGCAGCCCCGGACACGTGGCCTATGGCTACACCTTC
CASSPGHVAYGYTF
>once|TRBJ1-2|TRBV15|NA
TGTGCCACCAGCCCTGACAGGAACTATGGCTACACCTTC
CATSPDRNYGYTF
>NA|TRBJ2-7|TRBV2|NA
TGTGCCAGCGAGCCGGGACAAACCTACGAGCAGTACTTC
CASEPGQTYEQYF